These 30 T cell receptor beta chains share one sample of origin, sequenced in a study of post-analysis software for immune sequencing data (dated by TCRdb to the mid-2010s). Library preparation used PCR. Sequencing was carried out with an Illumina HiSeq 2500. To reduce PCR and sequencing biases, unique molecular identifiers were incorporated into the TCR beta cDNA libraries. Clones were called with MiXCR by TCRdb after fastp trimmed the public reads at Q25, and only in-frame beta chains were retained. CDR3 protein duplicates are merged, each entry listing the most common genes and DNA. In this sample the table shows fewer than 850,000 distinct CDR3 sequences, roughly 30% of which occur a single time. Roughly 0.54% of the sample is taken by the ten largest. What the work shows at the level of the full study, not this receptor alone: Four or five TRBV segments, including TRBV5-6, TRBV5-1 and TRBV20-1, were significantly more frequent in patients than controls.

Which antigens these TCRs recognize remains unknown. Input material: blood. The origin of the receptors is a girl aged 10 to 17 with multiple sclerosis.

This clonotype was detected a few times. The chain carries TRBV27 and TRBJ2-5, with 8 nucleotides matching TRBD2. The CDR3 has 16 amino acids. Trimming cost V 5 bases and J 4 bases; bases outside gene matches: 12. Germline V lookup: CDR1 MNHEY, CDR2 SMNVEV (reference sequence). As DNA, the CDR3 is TGTGCCAGCAGTCGGACTAGCCGGGGGCCATTAGAGACCCAGTACTTC. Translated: CASSRTSRGPLETQYF.

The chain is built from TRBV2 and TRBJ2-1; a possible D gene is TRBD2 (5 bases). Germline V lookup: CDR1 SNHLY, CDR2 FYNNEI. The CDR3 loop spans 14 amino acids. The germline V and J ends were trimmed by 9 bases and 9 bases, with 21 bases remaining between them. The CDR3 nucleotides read TGTGCCAGTTGGGTAGGGCGGGCCGATGGTGAGCAGTTCTTC. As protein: CASWVGRADGEQFF.

The CDR3 sequence is CAISEIGVAQYF. DNA of the CDR3: TGTGCCATCAGTGAGATCGGGGTAGCGCAGTACTTC. This chain links TRBV10-3 with TRBJ2-5; D may be TRBD2 (5 bases). This CDR3 contains 12 residues. V lost 2 bases and J lost 11, with 12 bases in between. Germline V gene sequence: CDR1 ENHRY, CDR2 SYGVKD.

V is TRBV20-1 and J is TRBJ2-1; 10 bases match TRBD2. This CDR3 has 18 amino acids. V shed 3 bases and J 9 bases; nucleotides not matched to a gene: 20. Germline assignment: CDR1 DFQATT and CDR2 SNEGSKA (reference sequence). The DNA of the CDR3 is TGCAGTGCTAGTCCCTCTAGCGGGAGTACTACGGTTCGGCGTGAGCAGTTCTTC. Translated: CSASPSSGSTTVRREQFF.

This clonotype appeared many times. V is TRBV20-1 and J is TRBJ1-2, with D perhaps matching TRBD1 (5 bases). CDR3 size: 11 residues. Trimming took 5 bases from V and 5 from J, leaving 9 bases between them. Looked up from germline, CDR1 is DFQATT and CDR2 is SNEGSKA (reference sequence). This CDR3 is CSAGTEYGYTF. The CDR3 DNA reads TGCAGTGCTGGGACGGAGTATGGCTACACCTTC.

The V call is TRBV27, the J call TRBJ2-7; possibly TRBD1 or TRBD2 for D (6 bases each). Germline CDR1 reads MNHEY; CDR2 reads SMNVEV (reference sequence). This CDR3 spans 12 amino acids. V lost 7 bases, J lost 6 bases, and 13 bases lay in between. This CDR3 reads CASTEGGGEQYF. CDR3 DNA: TGTGCCAGCACCGAAGGGGGAGGCGAGCAGTACTTC.

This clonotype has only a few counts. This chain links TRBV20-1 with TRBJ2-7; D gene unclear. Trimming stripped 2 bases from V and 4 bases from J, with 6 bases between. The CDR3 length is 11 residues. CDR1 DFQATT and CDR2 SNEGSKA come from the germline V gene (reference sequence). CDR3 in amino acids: CSARPIYEQYF. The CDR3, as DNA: TGCAGTGCTAGACCCATTTACGAGCAGTACTTC.

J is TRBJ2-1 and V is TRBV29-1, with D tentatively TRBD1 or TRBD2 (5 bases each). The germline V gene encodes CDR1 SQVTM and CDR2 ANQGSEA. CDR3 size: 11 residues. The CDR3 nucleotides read TGCGAGGGGAGTACGGTCAATGAGCAGTTCTTC. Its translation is CEGSTVNEQFF.

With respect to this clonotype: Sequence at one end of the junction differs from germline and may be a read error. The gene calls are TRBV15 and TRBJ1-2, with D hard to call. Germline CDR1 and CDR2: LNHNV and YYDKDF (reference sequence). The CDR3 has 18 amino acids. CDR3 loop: CATSRDTGKTVANFGYTF. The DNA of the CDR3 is TGTGCCACCAGCAGAGATACGGGAAAGACGGTGGCTAACTTTGGCTACACCTTC.

The CDR3 DNA follows: TGCAGTGCAGGAAAGCAAGAGGGGACCCGGTACTTC. This gives the protein CSAGKQEGTRYF. This chain connects TRBV20-1 to TRBJ2-7; tentatively, D is TRBD1 or TRBD2 (5 bases each). CDR1 DFQATT and CDR2 SNEGSKA come from the germline V gene (reference sequence). V dropped 6 bases and J dropped 12 bases, with 21 bases sitting between them. This CDR3 is 12 amino acids long.

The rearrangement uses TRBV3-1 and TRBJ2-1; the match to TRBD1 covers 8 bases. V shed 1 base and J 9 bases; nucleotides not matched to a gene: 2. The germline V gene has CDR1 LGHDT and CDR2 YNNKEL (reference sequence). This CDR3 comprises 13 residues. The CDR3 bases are TGTGCCAGCAGCCAAGGGACAGGGAGTGAGCAGTTCTTC. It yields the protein CASSQGTGSEQFF.

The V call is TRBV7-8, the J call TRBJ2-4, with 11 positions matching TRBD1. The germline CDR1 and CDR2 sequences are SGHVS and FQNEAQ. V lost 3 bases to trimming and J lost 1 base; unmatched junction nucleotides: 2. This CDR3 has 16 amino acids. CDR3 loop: CASSLGQGGAKNIQYF. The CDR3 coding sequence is TGTGCCAGCAGCTTGGGACAGGGGGGGGCCAAAAACATTCAGTACTTC. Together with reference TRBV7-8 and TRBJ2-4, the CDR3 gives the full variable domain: GAGVSQSPRYKVAKRGQDVALRCDPISGHVSLFWYQQALGQGPEFLTYFQNEAQLDKSGLPSDRFFAERPEGSVSTLKIQRTQQEDSAVYLCASSLGQGGAKNIQYFGAGTRLSVL.

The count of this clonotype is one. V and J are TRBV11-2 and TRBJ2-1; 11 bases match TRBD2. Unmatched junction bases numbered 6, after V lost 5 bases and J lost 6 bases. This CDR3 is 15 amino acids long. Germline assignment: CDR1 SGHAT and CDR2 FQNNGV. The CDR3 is CASSLGLAARNEQFF. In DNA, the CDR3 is TGTGCCAGCAGCCTGGGACTAGCGGCTCGCAATGAGCAGTTCTTC.

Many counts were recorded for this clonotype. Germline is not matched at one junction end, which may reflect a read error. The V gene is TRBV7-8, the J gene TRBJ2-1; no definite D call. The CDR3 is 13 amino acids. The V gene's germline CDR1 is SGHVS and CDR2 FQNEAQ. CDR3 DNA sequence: TGTGCCAGCAGTTTAGGGCCTTACAATGAGCAGTTCTTC. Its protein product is CASSLGPYNEQFF.

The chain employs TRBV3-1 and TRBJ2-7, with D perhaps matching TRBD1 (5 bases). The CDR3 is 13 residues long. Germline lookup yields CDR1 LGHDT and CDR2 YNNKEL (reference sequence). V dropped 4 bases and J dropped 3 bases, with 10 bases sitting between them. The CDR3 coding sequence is TGTGCCAGCAGCCCCGGACATTACTACGAGCAGTACTTC. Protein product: CASSPGHYYEQYF.

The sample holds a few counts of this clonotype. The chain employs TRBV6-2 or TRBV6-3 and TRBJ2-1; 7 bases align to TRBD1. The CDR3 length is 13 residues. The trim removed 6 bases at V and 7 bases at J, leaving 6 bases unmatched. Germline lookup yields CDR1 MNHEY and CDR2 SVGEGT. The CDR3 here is CASRLDRANEQFF. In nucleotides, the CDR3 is TGTGCCAGCAGACTAGACAGGGCAAATGAGCAGTTCTTC.

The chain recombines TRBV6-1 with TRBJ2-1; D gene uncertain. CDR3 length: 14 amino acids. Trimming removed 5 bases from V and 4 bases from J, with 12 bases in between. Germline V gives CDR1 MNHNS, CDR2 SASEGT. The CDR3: CASSPRSLYNEQFF. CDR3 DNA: TGTGCCAGCAGTCCGCGGAGTTTGTACAATGAGCAGTTCTTC.

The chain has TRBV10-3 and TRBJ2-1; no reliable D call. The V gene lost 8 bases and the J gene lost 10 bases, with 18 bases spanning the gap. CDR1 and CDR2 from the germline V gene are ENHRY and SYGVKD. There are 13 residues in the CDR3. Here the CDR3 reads CAIAGGPVDEQFF. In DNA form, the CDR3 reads TGTGCCATCGCCGGTGGGCCAGTTGACGAGCAGTTCTTC.

The CDR3 spells CSGGDRLYGYTF. The CDR3 coding sequence is TGCAGCGGGGGGGACAGACTCTATGGCTACACCTTC. The rearrangement joins TRBV29-1 to TRBJ1-2; 7 nucleotides align to TRBD1. The trim removed 7 bases at V and 4 bases at J, leaving 6 bases unmatched. Germline CDR1 reads SQVTM; CDR2 reads ANQGSEA. The CDR3 runs to 12 residues.

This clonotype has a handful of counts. The CDR3 reads CASSQERGPYNEQFF. The CDR3 DNA follows: TGCGCCAGCAGCCAAGAGCGGGGACCCTACAATGAGCAGTTCTTC. This chain links TRBV4-3 with TRBJ2-1; possibly TRBD2 for D (6 bases). The CDR3 is 15 amino acids. Trimming pared 0 bases from V and 2 bases from J, leaving 8 bases between. Germline CDR1 reads LGHNA; CDR2 reads YSLEER.

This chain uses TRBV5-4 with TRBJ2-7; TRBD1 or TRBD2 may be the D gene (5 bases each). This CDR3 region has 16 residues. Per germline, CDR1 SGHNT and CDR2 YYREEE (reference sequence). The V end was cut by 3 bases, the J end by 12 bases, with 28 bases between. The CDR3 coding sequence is TGTGCCAGCAGCTCGCCCGCCGGGCACCGAGGGGAGACCCGGTACTTC. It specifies CASSSPAGHRGETRYF.

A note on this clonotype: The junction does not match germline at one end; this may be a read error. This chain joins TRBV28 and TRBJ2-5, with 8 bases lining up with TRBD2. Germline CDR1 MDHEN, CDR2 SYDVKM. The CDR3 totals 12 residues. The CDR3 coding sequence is TGTGTCAGCACCTATGGGACTAGTCTTCTGTACTTC. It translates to CVSTYGTSLLYF.

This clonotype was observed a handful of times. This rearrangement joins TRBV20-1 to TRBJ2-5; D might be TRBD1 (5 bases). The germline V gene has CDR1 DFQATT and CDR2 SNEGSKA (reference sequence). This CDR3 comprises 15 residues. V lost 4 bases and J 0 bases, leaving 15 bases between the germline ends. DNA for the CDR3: TGCAGTGCTACTCAGGCAGGGCCTCACCAAGAGACCCAGTACTTC. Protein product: CSATQAGPHQETQYF.

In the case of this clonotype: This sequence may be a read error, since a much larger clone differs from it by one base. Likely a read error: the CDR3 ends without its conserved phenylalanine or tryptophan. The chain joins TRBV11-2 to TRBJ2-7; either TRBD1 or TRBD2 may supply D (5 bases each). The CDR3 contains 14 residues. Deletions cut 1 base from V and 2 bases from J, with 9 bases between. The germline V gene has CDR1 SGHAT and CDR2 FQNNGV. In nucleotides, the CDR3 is TGTGCCAGCAGCTTAGGGGGGTCTACCTACGAGCAGTACTGC. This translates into CASSLGGSTYEQYC.

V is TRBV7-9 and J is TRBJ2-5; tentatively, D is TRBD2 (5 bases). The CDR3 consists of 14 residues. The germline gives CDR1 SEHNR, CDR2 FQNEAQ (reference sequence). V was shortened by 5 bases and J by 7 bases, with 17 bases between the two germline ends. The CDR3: CASSPGLVVWTQYF. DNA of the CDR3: TGTGCCAGCAGCCCTGGACTGGTGGTTTGGACCCAGTACTTC.

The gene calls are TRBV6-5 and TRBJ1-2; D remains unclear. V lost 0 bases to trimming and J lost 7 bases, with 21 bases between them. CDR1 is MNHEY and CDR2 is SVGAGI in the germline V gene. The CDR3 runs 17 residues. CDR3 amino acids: CASSYSRFSGGSGGYTF. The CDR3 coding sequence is TGTGCCAGCAGTTACTCGAGGTTTTCAGGAGGGAGCGGTGGCTACACCTTC.

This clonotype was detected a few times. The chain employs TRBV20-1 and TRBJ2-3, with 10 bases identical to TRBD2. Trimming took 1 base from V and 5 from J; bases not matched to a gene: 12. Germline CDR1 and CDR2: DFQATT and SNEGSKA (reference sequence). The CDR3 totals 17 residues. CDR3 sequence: CSARVVGLASGRDTQYF. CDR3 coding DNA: TGCAGTGCTAGAGTAGTGGGGCTGGCTAGCGGGAGAGATACGCAGTATTTT.

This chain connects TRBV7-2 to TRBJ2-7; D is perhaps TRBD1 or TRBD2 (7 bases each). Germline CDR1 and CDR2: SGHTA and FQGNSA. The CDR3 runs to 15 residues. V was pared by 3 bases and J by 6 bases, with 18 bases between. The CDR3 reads CASSFGGAGGVEQYF. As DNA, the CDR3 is TGTGCCAGCAGCTTCGGCGGGGCAGGGGGGGTCGAGCAGTACTTC.

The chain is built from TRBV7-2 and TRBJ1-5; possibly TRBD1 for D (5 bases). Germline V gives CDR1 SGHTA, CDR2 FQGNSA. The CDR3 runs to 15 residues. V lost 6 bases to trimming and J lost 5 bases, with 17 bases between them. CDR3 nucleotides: TGTGCCAGCAGGCTCTCCGGGGGGAACCATCAGCCCCAGCATTTT. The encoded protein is CASRLSGGNHQPQHF. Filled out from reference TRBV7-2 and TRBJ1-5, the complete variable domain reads GAGVSQSPSNKVTEKGKDVELRCDPISGHTALYWYRQSLGQGLEFLIYFQGNSAPDKSGLPSDRFSAERTGGSVSTLTIQRTQQEDSAVYLCASRLSGGNHQPQHFGDGTRLSIL.

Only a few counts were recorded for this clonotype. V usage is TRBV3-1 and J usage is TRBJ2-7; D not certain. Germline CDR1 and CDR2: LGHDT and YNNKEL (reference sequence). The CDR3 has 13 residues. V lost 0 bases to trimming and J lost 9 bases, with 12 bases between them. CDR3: CASSQDLSRGQYF. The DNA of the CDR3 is TGTGCCAGCAGCCAAGACTTATCCCGCGGGCAGTACTTC.